This is a list of T cell receptor beta chains from one sample in a study of PD-L1 blockade in urothelial cancer. Clones were sequenced by immunoSEQ multiplex PCR, and TCRdb holds only the in-frame ones, with some missing. The table records some 41,000 clones, about nine tenths of them present only once. Source: PBMCs, taken around atezolizumab (anti-PD-L1) treatment. These receptors were collected from a man aged 80 or over with urothelial cancer. CDR3s include the opening cysteine and the closing phenylalanine or tryptophan. The order of the fields is V gene, clone size, J gene, CDR3 protein. Clone size is shown for a subset of rows, as once, few, many or a class of expanded clone.

TRBV6-5	-	TRBJ1-3	CASSLGGAGGGTIYF
TRBV27	-	TRBJ1-1	CASSLSRRVVSTEAFF
TRBV30	once	TRBJ2-3	CAWGESILAASTDTQYF
TRBV19	few	TRBJ1-5	CASSKTGGNQPQHF
TRBV12-5	-	TRBJ2-1	CASGLTRTSGSSYNEQFF
TRBV19	once	TRBJ2-5	CASNLGGQRETQYF
TRBV30	-	TRBJ1-2	CAWSTQPDRGYGYTF
TRBV19	-	TRBJ2-1	CASSMSSGSLSYNEQFF
TRBV19	-	TRBJ1-1	CATGQGQLSEAFF
TRBV18	-	TRBJ2-7	CASSPAVGEQYF
TRBV18	-	TRBJ1-5	CASSPTGDQPQHF
TRBV5-1	once	TRBJ2-1	CASSSEVAEGGNEQFF
TRBV7-2	-	TRBJ2-4	CASSLESGGLASKNIQYF
TRBV4-3	-	TRBJ2-1	CASSQGYLAVPRGNEQFF
TRBV4-2	-	TRBJ2-7	CASSPGLDPYEQYF